One sample yielded the 15 T cell receptor beta chains listed below, sequenced in a study of cytomegalovirus exposure and HLA in healthy donors. The primer mix had 60 Vbeta and 13 Jbeta primers. TCRdb's copy holds only in-frame clones and misses some; the assay was immunoSEQ multiplex PCR. The sample has about 160,000 clones; about 80% are singletons. Input material: PBMCs. These receptors all stem from a middle-aged man in good health and CMV-seronegative.

This clone was detected a few times. V gene TRBV5-4 combines with J gene TRBJ2-1; 7 nucleotides line up with TRBD2. Germline V gene data show CDR1 as SGHNT and CDR2 as YYREEE (reference sequence). V shed 1 base, J shed 7 bases, and the junction held 11 bases outside the gene matches. This CDR3 is 16 amino acids long. The CDR3 loop is CASSLLRRERRNEQFF. The CDR3 DNA sequence: TGTGCCAGCAGCTTGCTAAGGCGGGAGCGGCGGAATGAGCAGTTCTTC. Looking up the rest from reference TRBV5-4 and TRBJ2-1 gives the full variable domain: ETGVTQSPTHLIKTRGQQVTLRCSSQSGHNTVSWYQQALGQGPQFIFQYYREEENGRGNFPPRFSGLQFPNYSSELNVNALELDDSALYLCASSLLRRERRNEQFFGPGTRLTVL.

V usage is TRBV10-3 and J usage is TRBJ2-7, with a weak D call TRBD2 (6 bases). CDR1 and CDR2 (germline): ENHRY, SYGVKD. The CDR3 consists of 15 residues. The germline V and J ends were trimmed by 0 bases and 6 bases, with 15 bases remaining between them. The CDR3 DNA sequence: TGTGCCATCAGTGAGTCGATCTCGGGGGTTGGCGAGCAGTACTTC. It codes for CAISESISGVGEQYF.

This clone turned up a few times. The J gene is TRBJ1-2, the V gene TRBV29-1, with D possibly TRBD1 on 5 matching bases. The CDR3 runs to 13 residues. The germline V gene has CDR1 SQVTM and CDR2 ANQGSEA. V was trimmed by 5 bases and J by 0 bases, leaving 10 bases between them. The CDR3 nucleotides are TGCAGCGTTTCCGGACACACTAACTATGGCTACACCTTC. As protein: CSVSGHTNYGYTF.

The chain employs TRBV28 and TRBJ2-3, with TRBD2 matching 7 bases. The V gene end was trimmed by 8 bases and the J gene end by 2 bases; junction bases not matched to a gene: 7. This CDR3 is built from 14 residues. The germline V gene encodes CDR1 MDHEN and CDR2 SYDVKM. The CDR3 coding sequence is TGTGCCAGCGGGGCTAGCGGCCCCACAGATACGCAGTATTTT. Its protein is CASGASGPTDTQYF.

This chain links TRBV18 with TRBJ1-1, with 9 bases aligning to TRBD1. The CDR3 extends over 13 amino acids. J gave up 10 bases and V 4 bases, and 7 bases lay outside the gene matches. Germline loops: CDR1 KGHSH, CDR2 LQKENI. The chain's CDR3 is CASSLGQGEGAFF. The CDR3 DNA reads as TGTGCCAGCTCACTGGGACAGGGTGAAGGAGCTTTCTTT.

In this sample, this clone turned up a few times. The chain carries TRBV29-1 and TRBJ2-7; D gene ambiguous. CDR3 length: 13 residues. Between the trimmed V and J ends, which lost 3 bases and 0 bases, there was a span of 9 bases. Looked up from germline, CDR1 is SQVTM and CDR2 is ANQGSEA. The CDR3 reads CSVDGISSYEQYF. DNA of the CDR3: TGCAGCGTTGACGGTATTAGCTCCTACGAGCAGTACTTC.

The sample holds one count of this clone. This sequence joins TRBV7-2 and TRBJ2-7; a possible D gene is TRBD2 (5 bases). CDR3 length: 15 amino acids. Germline CDR1 and CDR2: SGHTA and FQGNSA. The V and J ends lost 3 bases and 3 bases respectively, with 15 bases between them. For the CDR3, the DNA is TGTGCCAGCAGCTTCACCAAGGACGGACTCTACGAGCAGTACTTC. This translates into CASSFTKDGLYEQYF.

The chain employs TRBV6-1 and TRBJ1-6, with 8 bases aligning to TRBD1. The CDR3 spans 14 residues. The trim removed 6 bases at V and 10 bases at J, leaving 8 bases unmatched. CDR1 MNHNS and CDR2 SASEGT come from the germline V gene. DNA of the CDR3: TGTGCCAGCAGCCTTGGACAGGGATGGTCACCCCTCCACTTT. It yields the protein CASSLGQGWSPLHF.

The chain combines TRBV18 with TRBJ2-3; TRBD2 matches 7 bases. Germline CDR1 reads KGHSH; CDR2 reads LQKENI. The V and J ends lost 1 base and 1 base, in that order; junction bases with no gene match: 2. The CDR3 sequence is 15 residues long. CDR3 sequence reads: CASSPRTSGTDTQYF. CDR3 bases: TGTGCCAGCTCACCACGCACTAGCGGCACAGATACGCAGTATTTT.

The chain has TRBV27 and TRBJ2-1; 9 positions match TRBD2. This CDR3 is 14 amino acids long. Looked up from germline, CDR1 is MNHEY and CDR2 is SMNVEV (reference sequence). V shed 7 bases, J shed 4 bases, and the junction held 5 bases outside the gene matches. The CDR3 spells CASTWTSDYNEQFF. As DNA, the CDR3 is TGTGCCAGCACCTGGACTAGCGATTACAATGAGCAGTTCTTC.

This clone was counted between two and nine times. Here the CDR3 reads CASSLKSGIEFQTDTQYF. The DNA of the CDR3 is TGTGCCAGCAGCTTAAAGAGCGGGATTGAGTTCCAAACAGATACGCAGTATTTT. The genes are TRBV7-2 and TRBJ2-3; 7 bases agree with TRBD2. The CDR3 consists of 18 residues. V lost 2 bases, J lost 3 bases, and 14 bases stayed unmatched. Germline V gene data show CDR1 as SGHTA and CDR2 as FQGNSA.

A single count supports this clone. The rearrangement joins TRBV6-5 to TRBJ1-2, with a tentative D call TRBD1 (5 bases). CDR1 and CDR2 (germline): MNHEY, SVGAGI. This CDR3 comprises 14 residues. Trimming removed 4 bases at V and 4 bases at J, with 13 bases between. CDR3 sequence (DNA): TGTGCCAGCAGTTTCCTGGGGGGGGGCTATGGCTACACCTTC. Amino acids: CASSFLGGGYGYTF.

This clone was picked up a small number of times. This rearrangement joins TRBV5-4 to TRBJ2-1, with 7 bases lining up with TRBD2. Germline lookup yields CDR1 SGHNT and CDR2 YYREEE (reference sequence). V trimming: 0 bases; J trimming: 4 bases; junction bases outside the gene matches: 7. The CDR3 covers 16 residues. The CDR3 nucleotides are TGTGCCAGCAGCTTGGAGGGGCGCGGGGGATACAATGAGCAGTTCTTC. It encodes CASSLEGRGGYNEQFF.

The chain carries TRBV6-4 and TRBJ2-1, with D maybe TRBD2 (7 bases). The CDR3 runs 15 residues. The germline V and J ends were trimmed by 4 bases and 6 bases, with 16 bases remaining between them. Looked up from germline, CDR1 is MRHNA and CDR2 is SNTAGT. In DNA, the CDR3 is TGTGCCAGCAGTGGGGAGGGGGGGTTCCGCAATGAGCAGTTCTTC. This encodes CASSGEGGFRNEQFF.

The chain links TRBV7-9 to TRBJ2-7; D remains unclear. The CDR3 length is 16 residues. In germline, CDR1 is SEHNR, CDR2 FQNEAQ (reference sequence). Trimming stripped 3 bases from V and 0 bases from J, with 15 bases between. Written as DNA, the CDR3 is TGTGCCAGCAGCTTGTATTCCTCGGAGAGCTCCTACGAGCAGTACTTC. This gives the protein CASSLYSSESSYEQYF.